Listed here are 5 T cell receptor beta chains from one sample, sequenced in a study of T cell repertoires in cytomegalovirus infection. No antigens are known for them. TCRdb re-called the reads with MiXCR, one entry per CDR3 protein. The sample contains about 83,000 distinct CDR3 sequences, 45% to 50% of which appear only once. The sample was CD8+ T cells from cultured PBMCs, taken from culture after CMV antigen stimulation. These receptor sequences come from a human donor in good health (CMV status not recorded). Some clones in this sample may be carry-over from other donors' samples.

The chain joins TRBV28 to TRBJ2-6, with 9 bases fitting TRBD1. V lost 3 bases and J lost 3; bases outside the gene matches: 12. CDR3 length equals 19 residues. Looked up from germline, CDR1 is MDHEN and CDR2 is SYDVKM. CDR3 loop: CASSFRAGQGRFGANVLTF. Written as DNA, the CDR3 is TGTGCCAGCAGTTTCCGGGCGGGACAGGGAAGATTTGGGGCCAACGTCCTGACTTTC.

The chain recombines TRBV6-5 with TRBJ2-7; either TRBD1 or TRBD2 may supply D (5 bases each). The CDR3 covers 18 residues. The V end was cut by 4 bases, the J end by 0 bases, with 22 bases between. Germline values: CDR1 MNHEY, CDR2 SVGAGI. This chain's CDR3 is CASSSGSFRGASSYEQYF. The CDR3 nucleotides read TGTGCCAGCAGTTCAGGCTCCTTCCGGGGCGCAAGCTCCTACGAGCAGTACTTC.

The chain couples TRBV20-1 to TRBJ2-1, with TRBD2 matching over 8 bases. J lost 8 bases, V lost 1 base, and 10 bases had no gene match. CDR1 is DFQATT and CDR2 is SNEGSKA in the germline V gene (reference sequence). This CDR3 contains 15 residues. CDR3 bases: TGCAGTGCTAGAGGCACCGGGACTAGTGCCGATGAGCAGTTCTTC. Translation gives CSARGTGTSADEQFF.

The CDR3 is CASSARTGGRYYEQYF. The CDR3 nucleotides read TGTGCCAGCAGTGCGCGAACAGGGGGGCGATATTACGAGCAGTACTTC. V usage is TRBV6-1 and J usage is TRBJ2-7; 8 positions agree with TRBD1. The germline CDR1 and CDR2 sequences are MNHNS and SASEGT. V was clipped by 4 bases and J by 4 bases; unmatched bases: 12. The CDR3 sequence is 16 residues long.

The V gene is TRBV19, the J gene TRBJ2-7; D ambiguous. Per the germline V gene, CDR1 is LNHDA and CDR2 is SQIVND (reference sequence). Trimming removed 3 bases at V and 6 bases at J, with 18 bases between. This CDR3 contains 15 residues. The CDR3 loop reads CASSIPRKPHSEQYF. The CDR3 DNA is TGTGCCAGTAGTATTCCCCGCAAGCCACACAGCGAGCAGTACTTC.